This is a list of T cell receptor beta chains from one sample in a study of cytomegalovirus exposure and HLA in healthy donors. The assay was immunoSEQ multiplex PCR, and TCRdb's table has in-frame clones only and misses some. The profile covers some 170,000 clones, with over 70% appearing a single time and less than 4.5% taken by the ten largest. The specimen sequenced was PBMCs. The origin of the receptors is an older woman in good health and CMV-seropositive. Each CDR3 is given with its conserved first and last residue. The D gene is left open where the match is weak. Expanded clones are given a class, and other clones once, few, many or no size at all.

>TRBV5-4|-|TRBJ2-7|-
TGTGCCAGCAGCTCCCTCCGGGACACAGGCTACGAGCAGTACTTC
CASSSLRDTGYEQYF
>TRBV30|-|TRBJ1-2|-
TGTGCCTACGCGGACACCCTTAGCTATGGCTACACCTTC
CAYADTLSYGYTF
>TRBV7-8|TRBD1|TRBJ2-3|few
TGTGCCAGCAGCTACATGACAGGGGGCAGGGATACGCAGTATTTT
CASSYMTGGRDTQYF
>TRBV5-4|-|TRBJ2-7|few
TGTGCCAGCAGCCACAACCGGGTATGGTACGAGCAGTACTTC
CASSHNRVWYEQYF
>TRBV19|TRBD2|TRBJ2-2|-
TGTGCCAGTAGAGGACTAGCGGTGAACACCGGGGAGCTGTTTTTT
CASRGLAVNTGELFF
>TRBV7-9|TRBD1|TRBJ1-3|-
TGTGCCAGCAGTCCGACAGGGGTGTCTGGAAACACCATATATTTT
CASSPTGVSGNTIYF
>TRBV7-2|-|TRBJ2-7|-
TGTGCCAGCAGCTTATGGTTGGACACTTCCTCCTACGAGCAGTACTTC
CASSLWLDTSSYEQYF
>TRBV6-1|-|TRBJ1-5|-
TGTGCCAGCAGTGAAAGGAGGGGAAGTCAGCCCCAGCATTTT
CASSERRGSQPQHF
>TRBV5-8|-|TRBJ2-3|-
TGTGCCAGCAGCTCAAGCACAGATACGCAGTATTTT
CASSSSTDTQYF
>TRBV11-2|-|TRBJ2-5|-
TGTGCCAGCAGGTTAGCCGGAGGGGCCCCCAGAGAGACCCAGTACTTC
CASRLAGGAPRETQYF
>TRBV28|-|TRBJ2-7|-
TGTGCCAGCAGTTTAGGTGGGGGGTCGTCCTACGAGCAGTACTTC
CASSLGGGSSYEQYF
>TRBV5-6|-|TRBJ2-7|-
TGTGCCAGCAGCTTGGGACAGTACAACTACGAGCAGTACTTC
CASSLGQYNYEQYF
>TRBV11-3|TRBD2|TRBJ2-5|-
TGTGCCAGCAGCTTACGCGGGAGTGGCGCAGAGACCCAGTACTTC
CASSLRGSGAETQYF
>TRBV29-1|-|TRBJ2-7|-
TGCAGCGTTGGAGCGGACTATATATCCTACGAGCAGTACTTC
CSVGADYISYEQYF
>TRBV5-4|TRBD1|TRBJ2-7|-
TGTGCCAGCAGCTTAAGGGGGCGACCCGGCGAGCAGTACTTC
CASSLRGRPGEQYF
>TRBV11-2|TRBD1|TRBJ1-1|-
TGTGCCAGCAGCTCAGTGGGGACAGGGGGCGCCGGTAACCGAGCTTTCTTT
CASSSVGTGGAGNRAFF
>TRBV28|TRBD1|TRBJ2-7|-
TGTGCCAGCAGTACCTCGGACAGGGGGCCAACCTACGAGCAGTACTTC
CASSTSDRGPTYEQYF
>TRBV28|TRBD1|TRBJ1-1|-
TGTGCCAGCAGTCCTGCTACAGGGGTGAACACTGAAGCTTTCTTT
CASSPATGVNTEAFF
>TRBV10-3|-|TRBJ1-5|-
TGTGCCATCAGTGAGTCGCCGGGGGGGGATTGGGGTCAGCCCCAGCATTTT
CAISESPGGDWGQPQHF
>TRBV5-1|-|TRBJ1-4|-
TGCGCCAGCAGCTTGAACAGGGCTGAAAAACTGTTTTTT
CASSLNRAEKLFF
>TRBV7-9|-|TRBJ2-3|-
TGTGCCAGCAACACCCGAGACAAGGGGGGGGATACGCAGTATTTT
CASNTRDKGGDTQYF
>TRBV9|-|TRBJ2-7|-
TGTGCCAGCAGCGTCACGGGGAACTCCTACGAGCAGTACTTC
CASSVTGNSYEQYF
>TRBV19|-|TRBJ2-2|-
TGTGCCAGTAGTTTCGATGCTACAGGTTTGGGTGTCTCCGGGGAGCTGTTTTTT
CASSFDATGLGVSGELFF
>TRBV7-6|-|TRBJ2-3|-
TGTGCCAGCAGCGACTACTCAGATACGCAGTATTTT
CASSDYSDTQYF
>TRBV28|-|TRBJ2-7|-
TGTGCCAGCATTCGCGGGGGCCTCCTAGCCTACGAGCAGTACTTC
CASIRGGLLAYEQYF